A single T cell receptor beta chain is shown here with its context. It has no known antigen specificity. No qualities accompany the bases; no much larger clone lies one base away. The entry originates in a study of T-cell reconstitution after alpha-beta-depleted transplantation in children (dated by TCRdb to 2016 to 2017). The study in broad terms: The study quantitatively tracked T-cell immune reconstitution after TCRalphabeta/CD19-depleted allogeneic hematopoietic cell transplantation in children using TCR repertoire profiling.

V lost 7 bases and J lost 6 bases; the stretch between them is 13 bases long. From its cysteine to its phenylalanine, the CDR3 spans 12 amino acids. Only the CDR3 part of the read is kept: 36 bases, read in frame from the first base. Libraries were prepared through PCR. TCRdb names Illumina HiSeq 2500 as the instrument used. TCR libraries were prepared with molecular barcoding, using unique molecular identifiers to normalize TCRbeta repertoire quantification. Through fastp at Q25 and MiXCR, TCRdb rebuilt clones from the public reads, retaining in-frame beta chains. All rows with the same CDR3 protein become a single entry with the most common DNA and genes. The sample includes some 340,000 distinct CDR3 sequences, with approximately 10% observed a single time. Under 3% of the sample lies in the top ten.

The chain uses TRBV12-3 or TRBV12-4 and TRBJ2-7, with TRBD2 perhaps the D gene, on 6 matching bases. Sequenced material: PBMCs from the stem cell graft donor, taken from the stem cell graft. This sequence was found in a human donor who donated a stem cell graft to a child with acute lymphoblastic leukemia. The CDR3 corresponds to CASTSGGVEQYF. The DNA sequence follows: TGTGCCAGCACCTCCGGCGGGGTCGAGCAGTACTTC.